A single sample gave rise to the 12 T cell receptor beta chains below, sequenced in a study of cytomegalovirus exposure and HLA in healthy donors. Measured with immunoSEQ multiplex PCR; TCRdb has only the in-frame clones, and not every one. The repertoire holds 100,000 to 150,000 clones, with approximately 92% as singletons. The sequenced sample was PBMCs. Receptors were obtained from a woman between 18 and 29 years old in good health and CMV-seronegative.

The V and J genes are TRBV7-2 and TRBJ2-5; 9 bases fit TRBD2. The trim removed 5 bases at V and 5 bases at J, leaving 6 bases unmatched. Germline loops: CDR1 SGHTA, CDR2 FQGNSA. CDR3 length: 14 residues. The CDR3 bases are TGTGCCAGCAGCCCCAGCGGGAGGACGGAGACCCAGTACTTC. This gives the protein CASSPSGRTETQYF.

The DNA of the CDR3 is TGTGCCAGCAGCTTAGATCTCGGGGGGGTTTACGAGCAGTACTTC. It yields the protein CASSLDLGGVYEQYF. The chain uses TRBV11-2 and TRBJ2-7; 8 bases match TRBD2. V lost 0 bases, J lost 4 bases, and 5 bases stayed unmatched. CDR3 size: 15 residues. Germline CDR1 SGHAT, CDR2 FQNNGV.

This rearrangement joins TRBV7-9 to TRBJ1-2; 7 bases map to TRBD1. V shed 5 bases, J shed 2 bases, and the junction held 8 bases outside the gene matches. From germline, CDR1 is SEHNR and CDR2 FQNEAQ (reference sequence). This CDR3 is 15 amino acids long. The CDR3 loop is CASSHRDRPNYGYTF. The CDR3 DNA follows: TGTGCCAGCAGCCACCGGGACAGACCAAACTATGGCTACACCTTC.

This rearrangement joins TRBV5-5 to TRBJ1-1, with 8 bases lining up with TRBD1. The germline gives CDR1 SGHKS, CDR2 YYEKEE (reference sequence). J lost 6 bases, V lost 5 bases, and 9 bases had no gene match. CDR3 size: 14 residues. CDR3 coding DNA: TGTGCCAGCAGTTTCCGGGACAGGAAACCTGAAGCTTTCTTT. As protein: CASSFRDRKPEAFF.

The rearrangement uses TRBV11-3 and TRBJ2-7; 10 nucleotides agree with TRBD1. CDR1 and CDR2 from the germline V gene are SGHNT and YENEEA. This CDR3 has 16 residues. The V gene end was trimmed by 1 base and the J gene end by 3 bases; junction bases not matched to a gene: 6. Here the CDR3 DNA reads TGTGCCAGCAGCTTAGGCGGGACAGGGGAATTCTACGAGCAGTACTTC. Its protein is CASSLGGTGEFYEQYF.

The rearrangement links TRBV6-5 to TRBJ2-2; no firm D call. The CDR3 totals 13 residues. Germline V lookup: CDR1 MNHEY, CDR2 SVGAGI. Trimming removed 2 bases at V and 6 bases at J, with 7 bases between. The CDR3, as DNA: TGTGCCAGCAGTTACGGGCTCGCCGGGGAGCTGTTTTTT. It yields the protein CASSYGLAGELFF.

V and J are TRBV5-6 and TRBJ2-5; 7 positions agree with TRBD2. This CDR3 region has 15 residues. Germline assignment: CDR1 SGHDT and CDR2 YYEEEE. Trimming cost V 4 bases and J 5 bases; bases outside gene matches: 11. As DNA, the CDR3 is TGTGCCAGCAGCGCTGGGACGGGGGGTTTGGAGACCCAGTACTTC. It codes for CASSAGTGGLETQYF.

The sample holds one count of this clone. V gene TRBV27 combines with J gene TRBJ2-5; 9 bases fit TRBD1. In germline, CDR1 is MNHEY, CDR2 SMNVEV (reference sequence). The V gene end was trimmed by 5 bases and the J gene end by 4 bases; junction bases not matched to a gene: 11. This CDR3 comprises 16 residues. The CDR3 sequence is CASSPFGQGILETQYF. The DNA of the CDR3 is TGTGCCAGCAGTCCCTTCGGACAGGGGATATTAGAGACCCAGTACTTC.

As DNA, the CDR3 is TGTGCCAGCAGGACGGACAGGGATCAGAGCTACACCTTC. Encoded protein: CASRTDRDQSYTF. The rearrangement uses TRBV28 and TRBJ1-2, with TRBD1 matching over 8 bases. The ends lost 6 bases at V and 9 bases at J; junction bases unmatched: 9. The CDR3 runs 13 residues. The germline CDR1 and CDR2 sequences are MDHEN and SYDVKM.

The V and J genes are TRBV20-1 and TRBJ1-2; D possibly corresponds to TRBD1 (5 bases). The CDR3 consists of 11 residues. From germline, CDR1 is DFQATT and CDR2 SNEGSKA (reference sequence). The germline V and J ends were trimmed by 5 bases and 6 bases, with 10 bases remaining between them. The CDR3 sequence is CSAPGRDGYTF. In DNA, the CDR3 is TGCAGTGCTCCCGGCAGGGATGGCTACACCTTC.

The V call is TRBV6-5, the J call TRBJ1-4, with D uncertain. Between the trimmed V and J ends, which lost 3 bases and 5 bases, there was a span of 7 bases. From germline, CDR1 is MNHEY and CDR2 SVGAGI. This CDR3 is built from 13 residues. The CDR3 is CASSYRFNEKLFF. CDR3 in DNA: TGTGCCAGCAGTTATCGGTTCAATGAAAAACTGTTTTTT.

The gene calls are TRBV29-1 and TRBJ2-3; 7 bases are shared with TRBD2. The J segment lost 0 bases and the V segment lost 2 bases, leaving 8 bases of the junction unmatched. The V gene's germline CDR1 is SQVTM and CDR2 ANQGSEA. This CDR3 is 16 amino acids long. The CDR3 sequence is CSVERASGTSTDTQYF. The DNA of the CDR3 is TGCAGCGTTGAAAGGGCTAGCGGAACCAGCACAGATACGCAGTATTTT.